This T cell receptor beta chain was retrieved from a study of OX40 agonist ivuxolimab in advanced cancers. Study information: Each dose-escalation patient presented with hepatocellular carcinoma, melanoma, renal cell or head and neck cancer. Subjects had a mean age of around 63 years, with a range of roughly 20 to 79; about 83% were male.

About this clone itself: Its target is unknown.

Germline values: CDR1 SGDLS, CDR2 YYNGEE. The CDR3 is made up of 14 amino acids. Trimming shortened V by 2 bases and J by 2 bases, and 10 bases separated the two germline ends. The table came from immunoSEQ multiplex PCR; TCRdb's copy has only in-frame clones and leaves some out. Of 100,000 or so clones detected, around 94% appear once; the ten largest clones hold around 0.17%. General study points: Clonal expansion was seen in CD4+ and CD8+ blood T cells by week 6 at 0.1 to 3.0 mg/kg.

The V call is TRBV9, the J call TRBJ2-5; unclear D gene. The sample was CD4+ or CD8+ T cells sorted from blood, taken in a trial of the OX40 agonist ivuxolimab. The sequence was obtained from an adult with an advanced solid tumor such as melanoma, head and neck, liver or kidney cancer. The CDR3 region has the DNA TGTGCCAGCAGCGTTAATGGGGAACAAGAGACCCAGTACTTC. It codes for CASSVNGEQETQYF.